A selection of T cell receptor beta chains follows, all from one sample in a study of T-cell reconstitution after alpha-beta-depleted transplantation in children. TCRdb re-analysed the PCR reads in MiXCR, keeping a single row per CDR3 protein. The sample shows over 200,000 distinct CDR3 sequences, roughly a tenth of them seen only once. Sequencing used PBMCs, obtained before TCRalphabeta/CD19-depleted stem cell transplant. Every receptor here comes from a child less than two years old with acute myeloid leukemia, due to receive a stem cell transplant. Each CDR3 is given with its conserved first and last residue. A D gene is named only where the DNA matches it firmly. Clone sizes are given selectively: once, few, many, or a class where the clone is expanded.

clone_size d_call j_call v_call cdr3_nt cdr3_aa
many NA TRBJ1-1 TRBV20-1 TGCAGTGCTAAGTCCCTGGGATGGACTGAAGCTTTCTTT CSAKSLGWTEAFF
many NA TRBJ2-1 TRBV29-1 TGCAGCGTTGTTCCGGTCCCCTACAATGAGCAGTTCTTC CSVVPVPYNEQFF
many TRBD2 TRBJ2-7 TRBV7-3 TGTGCCAGCAGCCTCATGGGGGGGGGCTCCTACGAGCAGTACTTC CASSLMGGGSYEQYF
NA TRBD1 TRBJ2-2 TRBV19 TGTGCCAGTAGGCCCGGGACAGGGAGGGACACCGGGGAGCTGTTTTTT CASRPGTGRDTGELFF
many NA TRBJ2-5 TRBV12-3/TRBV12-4 TGTGCCAGCAGCCCACGGGGGTGGCAAGAGACCCAGTACTTC CASSPRGWQETQYF
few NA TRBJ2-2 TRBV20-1 TGCAGTGCTACCCCGGGACGCAGGAACACCGGGGAGCTGTTTTTT CSATPGRRNTGELFF
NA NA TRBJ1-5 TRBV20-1 TGCAGTGCTAGTCCGGACGACGTCGGAGGGCCCCAGCATTTT CSASPDDVGGPQHF
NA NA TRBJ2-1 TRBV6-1 TGTGCCAGCATCGGACGTGTGAAAGTTTACAATGAGCAGTTCTTC CASIGRVKVYNEQFF
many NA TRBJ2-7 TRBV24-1 TGTGCCACCAGGGAGAGGGACGGAGCCTTATCCTACGAGCAGTACTTC CATRERDGALSYEQYF
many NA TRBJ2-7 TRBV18 TGTGCCAGCTCACCATCACTGTTGGACCGTCCCCTCTGGGAGCAGTACTTC CASSPSLLDRPLWEQYF
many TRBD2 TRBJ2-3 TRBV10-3 TGTGCCATTACTAGCGGGGGCGCGGATACGCAGTATTTT CAITSGGADTQYF
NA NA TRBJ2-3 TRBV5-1 TGCGCCAGCAGCTCCCGAGGGACCAGTGGAGATACGCAGTATTTT CASSSRGTSGDTQYF
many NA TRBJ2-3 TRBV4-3 TGCGCCAGCAGCCAAGATTTCTCCGGAAATACGCAGTATTTT CASSQDFSGNTQYF
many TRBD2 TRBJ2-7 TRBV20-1 TGCAGTGCTAGAGCTAGCGGGACCTACGAGCAGTACTTC CSARASGTYEQYF
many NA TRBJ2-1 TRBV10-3 TGTGCCATCAGTGAGTGGGGAAATGAGCAGTTCTTC CAISEWGNEQFF
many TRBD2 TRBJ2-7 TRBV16 TGTGCCAGCAGCCAATTCTTAGCGGGAGAAGGCGAGCAGTACTTC CASSQFLAGEGEQYF
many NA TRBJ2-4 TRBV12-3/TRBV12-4 TGTGCCAGCAGTCCGGGTCGGCCGGCCAAAAACATTCAGTACTTC CASSPGRPAKNIQYF
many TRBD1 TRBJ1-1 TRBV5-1 TGCGCCAGCAGCTCCGACAGGACAGGGTGGGGCACTGAAGCTTTCTTT CASSSDRTGWGTEAFF
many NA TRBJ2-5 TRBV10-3 TGTGCCATCAGTGACATAAGCGAACAAGAGACCCAGTACTTC CAISDISEQETQYF
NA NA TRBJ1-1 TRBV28 TGTGCCAGCAGTCGCGGGCACACTGAAGCTTTCTTT CASSRGHTEAFF
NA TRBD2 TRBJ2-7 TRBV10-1 TGCGCCAGCTCTCCTTCGGGAGGGAGCTCCTACGAGCAGTACTTC CASSPSGGSSYEQYF
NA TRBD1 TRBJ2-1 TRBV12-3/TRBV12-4 TGTGCCTTCAGTCCCCAGGGGGCGCCGTTTTCAGAAACTAGGAATGAGCAGTTCTTC CAFSPQGAPFSETRNEQFF
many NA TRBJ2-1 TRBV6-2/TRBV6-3 TGTGCCAGCACCCACGTCGGTGAGCAGTTCTTC CASTHVGEQFF
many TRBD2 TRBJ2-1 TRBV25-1 TGTGCCAGCAGTGCCTATAGCGGGGGGGCGAGGAATGAGCAGTTCTTC CASSAYSGGARNEQFF
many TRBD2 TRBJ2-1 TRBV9 TGTGCCAGCAGCCAGGGGACTAGCGGGAGCTCCTACAATGAGCAGTTCTTC CASSQGTSGSSYNEQFF
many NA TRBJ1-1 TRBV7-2 TGTGCCAGCAGCCCCGGACCCTCGAACACTGAAGCTTTCTTT CASSPGPSNTEAFF
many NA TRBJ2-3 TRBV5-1 TGCGCCAGCAGCTTGAAACGGCCTAGCACAGATACGCAGTATTTT CASSLKRPSTDTQYF
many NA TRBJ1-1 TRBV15 TGTGCCACCAGCGGCACTCCTAACACTGAAGCTTTCTTT CATSGTPNTEAFF